Sequencing of this TCR beta chain was carried out in a study of cytomegalovirus exposure and HLA in healthy donors. Notes on the study in general: Sequencing had likely introduced a cluster of highly shared sequence variants as an artifact. Solely CMV serostatus was available to characterize immune exposure.

To note about this clone: Its cognate antigen is unknown.

13 Jbeta primers and 60 Vbeta primers were used for the PCR. The data were produced by immunoSEQ multiplex PCR, yet TCRdb's version contains in-frame clones alone and is incomplete. The top ten clones hold around 0.95% of a sample with over 100,000 clones, around three quarters of them seen once. Per the germline V gene, CDR1 is MNHEY and CDR2 is SVGAGI. The CDR3 spans 15 residues. V trimming: 7 bases; J trimming: 5 bases; junction bases outside the gene matches: 10. This sequence was found in a woman aged 25-40 years in good health and CMV-seronegative. The chain is built from TRBV6-5 and TRBJ2-5, with TRBD2 matching over 10 bases. Sequencing input: PBMCs. The CDR3 DNA reads as TGTGCCAGCACCCCCCTAGCGGGAGTGAGTGAGACCCAGTACTTC. This gives the protein CASTPLAGVSETQYF.